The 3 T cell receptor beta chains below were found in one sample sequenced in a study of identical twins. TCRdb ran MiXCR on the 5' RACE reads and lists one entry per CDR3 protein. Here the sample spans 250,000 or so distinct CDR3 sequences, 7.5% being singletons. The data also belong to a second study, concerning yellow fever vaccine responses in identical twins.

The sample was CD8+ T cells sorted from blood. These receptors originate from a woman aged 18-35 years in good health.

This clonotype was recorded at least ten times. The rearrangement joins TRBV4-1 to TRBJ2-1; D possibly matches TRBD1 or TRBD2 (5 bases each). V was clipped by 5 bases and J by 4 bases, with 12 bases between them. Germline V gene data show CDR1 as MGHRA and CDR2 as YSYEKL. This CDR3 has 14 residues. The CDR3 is CASSGGTHYNEQFF. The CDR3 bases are TGCGCCAGCAGCGGTGGGACCCATTACAATGAGCAGTTCTTC.

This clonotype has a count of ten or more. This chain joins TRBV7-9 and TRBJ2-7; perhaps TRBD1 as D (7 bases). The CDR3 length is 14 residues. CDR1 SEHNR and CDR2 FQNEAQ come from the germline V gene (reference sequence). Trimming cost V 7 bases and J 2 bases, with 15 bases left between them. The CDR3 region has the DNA TGTGCCAGCAACTCGGGGGACAGCCCCTACGAGCAGTACTTC. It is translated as CASNSGDSPYEQYF.

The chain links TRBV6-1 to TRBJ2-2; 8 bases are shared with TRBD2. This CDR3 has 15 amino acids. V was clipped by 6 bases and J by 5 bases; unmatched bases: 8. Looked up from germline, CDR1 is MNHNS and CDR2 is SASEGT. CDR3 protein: CASRIAGPTTGELFF. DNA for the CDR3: TGTGCCAGCAGGATAGCGGGACCGACGACCGGGGAGCTGTTTTTT.